A selection of T cell receptor beta chains follows, all from one sample in a study of T-cell reconstitution after alpha-beta-depleted transplantation in children. TCRdb analysed the PCR reads with MiXCR anew, one entry per CDR3 protein. The sample shows more than 150,000 distinct CDR3 sequences, roughly 15% of them seen only once. The specimen was PBMCs from the stem cell graft donor, collected from the stem cell graft. The receptors were sampled from a human donor who donated a stem cell graft to a child with acute lymphoblastic leukemia. Both conserved end residues are part of each CDR3. The D gene is left open where the match is weak. Not every row has a clone size; where given, it reads once, few, many or a size class.

d_gene,len,abundance,v_gene,j_gene,CDR3aa,CDR3nt
NA,16,few,TRBV14,TRBJ1-1,CASSQEAGRMNTEAFF,TGTGCCAGCAGCCAAGAAGCGGGACGGATGAACACTGAAGCTTTCTTT
TRBD2,16,NA,TRBV19,TRBJ2-1,CASSTSSGRARDEQFF,TGTGCCAGTAGTACTTCTAGCGGGAGGGCCCGGGATGAGCAGTTCTTC
NA,18,many,TRBV5-6,TRBJ2-4,CASSFYRRTILAKNIQYF,TGTGCCAGCAGCTTCTACAGGCGTACGATACTAGCCAAAAACATTCAGTACTTC
TRBD2,16,many,TRBV5-1,TRBJ2-1,CASSLGASGLHNEQFF,TGCGCCAGCAGCTTGGGGGCTAGCGGTCTGCACAATGAGCAGTTCTTC
NA,17,many,TRBV7-8,TRBJ2-4,CASSLAIGTLAKNIQYF,TGTGCCAGCAGCTTAGCTATTGGCACCCTAGCCAAAAACATTCAGTACTTC
TRBD1,13,many,TRBV7-2,TRBJ2-5,CASKRGGAETQYF,TGTGCCAGCAAGCGAGGGGGCGCGGAGACCCAGTACTTC
NA,15,many,TRBV5-1,TRBJ2-2,CASSLASAPTGELFF,TGCGCCAGCAGCTTGGCTAGCGCCCCGACCGGGGAGCTGTTTTTT
TRBD2,14,NA,TRBV10-1,TRBJ2-1,CASNEAGASGEQFF,TGCGCCAGCAACGAAGCGGGAGCCTCGGGTGAGCAGTTCTTC
TRBD1,14,many,TRBV28,TRBJ2-5,CASSLPGTGSTQYF,TGTGCCAGCAGTTTACCCGGGACAGGGTCTACCCAGTACTTC
NA,19,many,TRBV7-2,TRBJ1-4,CASILFRGSAREDFEKLFF,TGTGCCAGCATTCTCTTTAGAGGGTCCGCTCGAGAAGACTTCGAAAAACTGTTTTTT
TRBD1,22,many,TRBV7-2,TRBJ1-1,CASSLQYESLDRVLFGPTEAFF,TGTGCCAGCAGCTTACAATACGAGAGTTTGGACAGGGTTTTGTTTGGTCCGACTGAAGCTTTCTTT
TRBD1,13,many,TRBV10-3,TRBJ1-2,CAISRQGNYGYTF,TGTGCCATCAGTAGACAGGGGAACTATGGCTACACCTTC
TRBD1,12,many,TRBV5-5,TRBJ2-4,CASSDRAGIQYF,TGTGCCAGCAGCGACAGGGCGGGCATTCAGTACTTC
TRBD1,13,many,TRBV12-3/TRBV12-4,TRBJ1-2,CASSPDREPGYTF,TGTGCCAGCAGCCCGGACAGGGAACCTGGCTACACCTTC
NA,15,many,TRBV5-1,TRBJ2-7,CASSLSPGTLYEQYF,TGCGCCAGCAGCTTGTCACCCGGGACTTTATACGAGCAGTACTTC
TRBD2,14,many,TRBV5-1,TRBJ2-1,CASSFSGGINEQFF,TGCGCCAGCAGCTTTAGCGGGGGGATTAATGAGCAGTTCTTC
NA,13,many,TRBV6-5,TRBJ1-1,CASRLSGPTEAFF,TGTGCCAGCAGGCTGTCAGGGCCCACTGAAGCTTTCTTT
TRBD2,15,many,TRBV5-1,TRBJ2-7,CASSLVTGGSYEQYF,TGCGCCAGCAGCTTGGTGACGGGAGGATCCTACGAGCAGTACTTC
TRBD1,13,many,TRBV6-1,TRBJ2-7,CASSVRQGSEQYF,TGTGCCAGCAGTGTACGACAGGGGAGCGAGCAGTACTTC
NA,11,many,TRBV11-2,TRBJ2-3,CASSQTLAQYF,TGTGCCAGCAGCCAAACCCTAGCGCAGTATTTT
NA,14,many,TRBV5-1,TRBJ1-4,CASSSVERNEKLFF,TGCGCCAGCAGCTCGGTAGAAAGGAATGAAAAACTGTTTTTT
NA,15,many,TRBV15,TRBJ1-5,CATSRATQGNQPQHF,TGTGCCACCAGCAGAGCTACGCAGGGCAATCAGCCCCAGCATTTT
NA,14,NA,TRBV6-1,TRBJ2-1,CASSTGPLNNEQFF,TGTGCCAGCAGTACCGGGCCTCTCAACAATGAGCAGTTCTTC
NA,15,many,TRBV6-2/TRBV6-3,TRBJ1-1,CASSYGGAPFTEAFF,TGTGCCAGCAGTTACGGGGGGGCGCCTTTCACTGAAGCTTTCTTT
TRBD2,15,NA,TRBV27,TRBJ2-1,CASSSHSGRDNEQFF,TGTGCCAGCAGTTCTCATAGCGGGAGGGACAATGAGCAGTTCTTC
TRBD2,16,NA,TRBV5-1,TRBJ2-2,CASSFPAGEDTGELFF,TGCGCCAGCAGCTTTCCAGCGGGGGAAGACACCGGGGAGCTGTTTTTT
TRBD2,17,many,TRBV5-1,TRBJ2-5,CASSLPRLAGDRETQYF,TGCGCCAGCAGCCTTCCTAGACTAGCGGGAGATCGAGAGACCCAGTACTTC
NA,12,many,TRBV5-1,TRBJ2-1,CASSPTFNEQFF,TGCGCCAGCAGCCCGACCTTCAATGAGCAGTTCTTC
NA,17,few,TRBV5-1,TRBJ2-4,CASSTPSESQAKNIQYF,TGCGCCAGCTCGACCCCCAGTGAAAGTCAGGCCAAAAACATTCAGTACTTC
NA,11,many,TRBV2,TRBJ2-7,CASSESHEQYF,TGTGCCAGCAGTGAAAGCCACGAGCAGTACTTC
NA,14,many,TRBV5-1,TRBJ1-1,CASSLLPGNTEAFF,TGCGCCAGCAGCTTGCTCCCGGGGAACACTGAAGCTTTCTTT
TRBD2,13,many,TRBV20-1,TRBJ2-7,CRVGRAGEGEQYF,TGCAGGGTAGGAAGAGCGGGAGAGGGCGAGCAGTACTTC
TRBD2,16,many,TRBV5-1,TRBJ2-7,CASSLDGAGGPHEQYF,TGCGCCAGCAGCTTGGATGGTGCGGGAGGGCCCCACGAGCAGTACTTC
TRBD2,12,many,TRBV29-1,TRBJ2-3,CSAGLAADTQYF,TGCAGCGCTGGACTAGCTGCAGATACGCAGTATTTT
TRBD1,15,many,TRBV13,TRBJ2-1,CASSPGTGIRNEQFF,TGTGCCAGCAGCCCAGGGACAGGGATCCGGAATGAGCAGTTCTTC
TRBD1,19,many,TRBV28,TRBJ1-2,CASSPPSPTGGAPLFGYTF,TGTGCCAGCAGTCCCCCCTCGCCGACAGGGGGCGCCCCCTTGTTTGGCTACACCTTC
NA,14,many,TRBV5-1,TRBJ1-2,CASSSAGTEEGYTF,TGCGCCAGCAGCTCCGCCGGGACCGAGGAAGGCTACACCTTC
TRBD1,16,many,TRBV20-1,TRBJ1-1,CSARSLDRGVGTEAFF,TGCAGTGCTAGATCTCTCGACAGGGGGGTGGGCACTGAAGCTTTCTTT
NA,15,NA,TRBV5-5,TRBJ2-1,CASSSILSRDNEQFF,TGTGCCAGCAGCTCCATTCTGAGTCGGGACAATGAGCAGTTCTTC
NA,12,many,TRBV20-1,TRBJ2-3,CSASSRRDTQYF,TGCAGTGCTAGCTCCCGGCGAGATACGCAGTATTTT
TRBD2,15,many,TRBV20-1,TRBJ2-7,CSASPARGGWDEQYF,TGCAGTGCCAGCCCAGCCCGGGGGGGGTGGGACGAGCAGTACTTC
NA,15,many,TRBV29-1,TRBJ2-5,CSVVPPDSLQETQYF,TGCAGCGTTGTCCCGCCTGACAGTCTACAAGAGACCCAGTACTTC
TRBD2,15,many,TRBV20-1,TRBJ2-2,CSATPTSRYTGELFF,TGCAGTGCAACCCCGACTAGCCGTTACACCGGGGAGCTGTTTTTT
NA,14,NA,TRBV5-4,TRBJ2-1,CASSLSGAYNEQFF,TGTGCCAGCAGCTTATCAGGGGCCTACAATGAGCAGTTCTTC
NA,11,NA,TRBV6-1,TRBJ2-2,CASSSPGELFF,TGTGCCAGCAGTTCCCCCGGGGAGCTGTTTTTT
TRBD1,15,many,TRBV5-6,TRBJ2-2,CASSPGTGRSGELFF,TGTGCCAGCAGCCCCGGGACAGGGAGGAGTGGGGAGCTGTTTTTT
TRBD1,16,NA,TRBV20-1,TRBJ2-2,CSAPRGGRSNTGELFF,TGCAGTGCCCCCCGAGGGGGCCGCTCGAACACCGGGGAGCTGTTTTTT
TRBD2,15,NA,TRBV20-1,TRBJ2-2,CRYLAGAQNTGELFF,TGCAGATATCTAGCGGGCGCTCAGAACACCGGGGAGCTGTTTTTT
NA,15,many,TRBV7-6,TRBJ2-5,CASSFQREYQETQYF,TGTGCCAGCAGCTTCCAACGCGAGTACCAAGAGACCCAGTACTTC
NA,12,many,TRBV12-3/TRBV12-4,TRBJ1-1,CASRRQNTEAFF,TGTGCCAGCAGGAGACAGAACACTGAAGCTTTCTTT
NA,14,NA,TRBV11-3,TRBJ1-3,CASSLRVSGNTIYF,TGTGCCAGCAGCTTACGGGTCTCTGGAAACACCATATATTTT
NA,14,many,TRBV6-5,TRBJ2-2,CASRGAPNTGELFF,TGTGCCAGCAGAGGGGCCCCAAACACCGGGGAGCTGTTTTTT
NA,13,many,TRBV15,TRBJ2-1,CATSTLVENEQFF,TGTGCCACCAGCACCCTCGTGGAGAATGAGCAGTTCTTC
TRBD1,12,NA,TRBV11-2,TRBJ2-3,CASSLGDRGQYF,TGTGCCAGCAGCCTTGGGGACAGGGGGCAGTATTTT
NA,14,few,TRBV27,TRBJ2-7,CASASRGSSYEQYF,TGTGCCAGCGCTAGTAGGGGTTCCTCCTACGAGCAGTACTTC
TRBD1,13,many,TRBV7-9,TRBJ2-7,CASSWDRGDEQYF,TGTGCCAGCAGCTGGGACAGGGGGGACGAGCAGTACTTC
TRBD1,13,many,TRBV7-9,TRBJ1-1,CASSNRGLGEAFF,TGTGCCAGCAGCAACAGGGGGCTTGGTGAAGCTTTCTTT